Listed below are T cell receptor beta chains from one sample, sequenced in a study of blood T cells in healthy people across ages. TCRdb analysed the 5' RACE reads with MiXCR anew, one entry per CDR3 protein. The repertoire consists of 1,300,000 or so distinct CDR3 sequences, with 55% to 75% occurring once and the leading ten covering 5% to 7%. Material: blood. The source is a man aged 18-30 years in good health. Both conserved end residues are part of each CDR3. D genes are given only for firm matches. Some rows mark clone size as missing; the rest say once, few, many or name a class of expanded clone.

TGTGCCAGCAGACGCGAGGGGGAAGATACGCAGTATTTT | CASRREGEDTQYF | TRBJ2-3 | once | TRBV5-5 | .
TGTGCCAGCAATCCGTGGGACAGGTACAATGAGCAGTACTTC | CASNPWDRYNEQYF | TRBJ2-7 | . | TRBV6-2/TRBV6-3 | TRBD1
TGTGCCAGCAGTTTAGGTCCAGGCACAGAGACCCAGTACTTC | CASSLGPGTETQYF | TRBJ2-5 | . | TRBV12-3/TRBV12-4 | .
TGCAGCCCACTTCCGGGACTCCAGCAGTATTTT | CSPLPGLQQYF | TRBJ2-3 | . | TRBV20-1 | .
TGCGCCAGCAGCTGGACCGGGACAGGGTACTACGAGCAGTACTTC | CASSWTGTGYYEQYF | TRBJ2-7 | . | TRBV5-1 | TRBD1
TGTGCCAGTGCATCGGCCTGGGGGTATCAGCCCCAGCATTTT | CASASAWGYQPQHF | TRBJ1-5 | . | TRBV6-1 | .
TGTGCCAGCAGCCAAGCTCTAAGCATACTCTCCTCCTACAATGAGCAGTTCTTC | CASSQALSILSSYNEQFF | TRBJ2-1 | . | TRBV4-2 | .
TGTGCCAGCAGCCCAACGACGGTAGGCTATGGCTACACCTTC | CASSPTTVGYGYTF | TRBJ1-2 | . | TRBV3-1 | .
TGTGCCAGCAGTCCTAGTGACCTCCTAAGGGATTTTGGGGCCAACGTCCTGACTTTC | CASSPSDLLRDFGANVLTF | TRBJ2-6 | few | TRBV12-3/TRBV12-4 | .
TGTGCCAGCACCCATCTGGGACTAGCGGGGGGATCGGGCACAGATGCGCAGTATTTT | CASTHLGLAGGSGTDAQYF | TRBJ2-3 | . | TRBV28 | TRBD2
TGCAGCGTTGAAGGCAGGGCTAGCTCCTACAATGAGCAGTTCTTC | CSVEGRASSYNEQFF | TRBJ2-1 | . | TRBV29-1 | .
TGTGCCAGCAGTTACTCAACAAGTAACTATGGCTACACCTTC | CASSYSTSNYGYTF | TRBJ1-2 | few | TRBV6-5 | .
TGCAGTGACCAGACCAGCTCCTATAATTCACCCCTCCACTTT | CSDQTSSYNSPLHF | TRBJ1-6 | . | TRBV20-1 | .
TGTGCCACCTGGGGTGTGGACTACCAAGAGACCCAGTTCTTC | CATWGVDYQETQFF | TRBJ2-1 | . | TRBV6-2/TRBV6-3 | .
TGTGCCAGCAGTTACACTCGGGGACAGGGAGGAGAGCAGTACTTC | CASSYTRGQGGEQYF | TRBJ2-7 | once | TRBV6-5 | TRBD1
TGTGCCAGCCGGGACAGGGATCATGAGCAGTTCTTC | CASRDRDHEQFF | TRBJ2-1 | few | TRBV6-2/TRBV6-3 | TRBD1
TGTGCCAGCACCATCACAGGCCTTAACTATGGCTACACCTTC | CASTITGLNYGYTF | TRBJ1-2 | . | TRBV7-2 | .
TGTGCCAGCATTTCCGGGGAGGCCGGAGAGCTGTTTTTT | CASISGEAGELFF | TRBJ2-2 | . | TRBV28 | .
TGTGCCAGCAGCCACTCTAGCGGGGGGACCTTAGGTGAGCAGTTCTTC | CASSHSSGGTLGEQFF | TRBJ2-1 | few | TRBV12-3/TRBV12-4 | TRBD2
TGCGCCAGCACCACTAGCGGGGGGGCCAACGTCCTGACTTTC | CASTTSGGANVLTF | TRBJ2-6 | . | TRBV5-1 | TRBD2
TGTGCCAGCAGCCCCGGGACAACCGACCTCTACGAGCAGTACTTC | CASSPGTTDLYEQYF | TRBJ2-7 | few | TRBV12-3/TRBV12-4 | .
TGTGCCAGCAGTTTGACTCGAGGATATTCACCCCTCCACTTT | CASSLTRGYSPLHF | TRBJ1-6 | few | TRBV28 | .
TGTGCCAGGTCGGGGGGGCTAGACAATGAGCAGTTCTTC | CARSGGLDNEQFF | TRBJ2-1 | . | TRBV27 | TRBD2
TGTGCCAGCAGGTTGACAGGCTTCAACCGGGATACGCAGTATTTT | CASRLTGFNRDTQYF | TRBJ2-3 | . | TRBV27 | .
TGCGCCAGCAGCCAGGCACACGGAAAATCACAAGAGACCCAGTACTTC | CASSQAHGKSQETQYF | TRBJ2-5 | . | TRBV4-3 | .
TGTGCCAGCAGCCAGGGAATCACCTACGAGCAGTACTTC | CASSQGITYEQYF | TRBJ2-7 | few | TRBV7-8 | .
TGCAGTGCTAGTCCAGCCGGGGGGGCCTCCTACGAGCAGTACTTC | CSASPAGGASYEQYF | TRBJ2-7 | . | TRBV20-1 | TRBD2
TGTGCCAGCAGTGCACAGGGAATGAATAATTCACCCCTCCACTTT | CASSAQGMNNSPLHF | TRBJ1-6 | . | TRBV25-1 | .
TGTGCCAGCAGCCAAGAAGCGGGCAGGGGGTACCAAGAGACCCAGTACTTC | CASSQEAGRGYQETQYF | TRBJ2-5 | . | TRBV4-2 | .
TGTGCCAGCAGCTTAGGACCGGGACAGTGGACCCAGTACTTC | CASSLGPGQWTQYF | TRBJ2-5 | . | TRBV7-9 | TRBD1
TGTGCCATCAGGTCTAGCGACTACAATGAGCAGTTCTTC | CAIRSSDYNEQFF | TRBJ2-1 | . | TRBV10-3 | .
TGTGCCAGCAGTCGCGTGGCCGGCAGTCCCACCGAGCAGTACTTC | CASSRVAGSPTEQYF | TRBJ2-7 | once | TRBV27 | .
TGTGCCAGCAGCTTAGTTAACCGGGCGACTAGCGGGGGTACGCAGTATTTT | CASSLVNRATSGGTQYF | TRBJ2-3 | . | TRBV7-6 | TRBD2
TGTGCCAGCAGTGCGCGCGACAGGGAGGATGGCTACACCTTC | CASSARDREDGYTF | TRBJ1-2 | . | TRBV12-3/TRBV12-4 | TRBD1
TGTGCCAGCAGTTCCCGACTAGCGGGGTACTCTGGGGCCAACGTCCTGACTTTC | CASSSRLAGYSGANVLTF | TRBJ2-6 | . | TRBV6-5 | TRBD2
TGTGCCAGCAGCTTAGCGGGGTCGGGGGGTGGCCAAGAGACCCAGTACTTC | CASSLAGSGGGQETQYF | TRBJ2-5 | . | TRBV7-2 | TRBD2
TGTGCCAGCAGTTTAGAGGGACAGATTAACTATGGCTACACCTTC | CASSLEGQINYGYTF | TRBJ1-2 | . | TRBV12-3/TRBV12-4 | TRBD1
TGTGCCGGCAGCTTAGCGTACATCAGGGGTGAAAAACTGTTTTTT | CAGSLAYIRGEKLFF | TRBJ1-4 | . | TRBV7-2 | .
TGTGCCAGCAGTGAGGGGATTTGGTCCTACGAGCAGTACTTC | CASSEGIWSYEQYF | TRBJ2-7 | . | TRBV6-1 | .
TGCAGTGCCCAGGACACCTACGAGCAGTACTTC | CSAQDTYEQYF | TRBJ2-7 | . | TRBV20-1 | .
TGTGCCAGCAGTTTCCCTAGCGGGCATGTTCCCTCCTACAATGAGCAGTTCTTC | CASSFPSGHVPSYNEQFF | TRBJ2-1 | . | TRBV28 | TRBD2
TGCAGCGTTGTCGAGGGCTACGAGCAGTACTTC | CSVVEGYEQYF | TRBJ2-7 | . | TRBV29-1 | .
TGCAGCGTTGTCGGTCTTGGCACCTACAATGAGCAGTTCTTC | CSVVGLGTYNEQFF | TRBJ2-1 | few | TRBV29-1 | .
TGTGCCAGCAGAGCCACGGGGGGGGACTACAATGAGCAGTTCTTC | CASRATGGDYNEQFF | TRBJ2-1 | . | TRBV2 | TRBD2
TGTGCCACATCACTAGTGGTAGGCGGCAATGAGCAGTTCTTC | CATSLVVGGNEQFF | TRBJ2-1 | . | TRBV6-4 | .